This TCR beta chain was profiled in a study of T cells in Graves' hyperthyroidism and ophthalmopathy (dated 2019 in TCRdb). As for the study more broadly: Peripheral blood was collected at initial diagnosis, before any treatment. TCR V-J signatures able to tell the groups apart were searched for in a discovery cohort of more than 90 patients, of whom 43 had Graves' ophthalmopathy and more than 55 had stable Graves' hyperthyroidism. The paper describes TCR Vbeta CDR3 sequencing of about 140 peripheral blood samples, made up of 40 to 45 ophthalmopathy patients, approximately 73 hyperthyroidism patients and roughly 17 progressor patients. For training and testing, the 100 or so patients in the discovery cohort were randomly divided in a 7:3 ratio. After sampling, hyperthyroidism patients received methimazole starting at 30 mg daily, and ophthalmopathy patients received high-dose intravenous methylprednisolone. Prospective prediction of ophthalmopathy was tested in an independent validation cohort of 18 to 20 hyperthyroidism patients and 17 patients who later progressed to ophthalmopathy. The study also compared thyroid tissue and blood T-cell repertoires from about six Graves' hyperthyroidism patients.

Broad study findings and their caveats: Most expanded thyroid clonotypes (frequency above 0.001) were also detected in blood, suggesting blood repertoires may reflect thyroid immune responses. A 13 V-J signature model separated ophthalmopathy from stable hyperthyroidism, with around 90% sensitivity and 81% to 83% specificity in cross-validation and 80%/75% in testing. No statistical method was used to fix the sample size in advance, and group allocation was not hidden from the investigators. During validation, the model predicted progression to ophthalmopathy a median of roughly 7.1 months ahead of onset, with around 71% sensitivity and roughly 72% specificity.

Stable Graves' hyperthyroidism was defined as no progression to ophthalmopathy during 18 months of follow-up. Hyperthyroidism patients were aged 18 to 65 years and newly diagnosed, with disease duration of less than 2 months. Any patient with an uncontrolled infection, another autoimmune disease, pregnancy or lactation was excluded. Diagnoses were based on clinical symptoms, serum thyroxine and TRAb, thyroid ultrasound and orbital computed tomography. PBMCs were separated from roughly 10 ml of fresh peripheral blood using Ficoll-Paque density gradient centrifugation. Total RNA was extracted using Trizol reagent, and RNA quality was assessed on an Agilent 2100 Bioanalyzer. TCR beta CDR3 regions were amplified from RNA transcripts. A first-round RT-PCR of the TCR CDR3 used the HTBI primer set with the Qiagen OneStep RT-PCR kit. A second multiplex PCR round built the libraries, followed by size selection and purification. Libraries were sequenced paired-end with 100 bp reads on an Illumina HiSeq2000. For the original study's pipeline: SOAPnuke was used to process the raw data, with reads discarded if the reads contained adapters or uncalled bases, had a mean Phred below 15, or lacked an exact constant-primer or identifier match. High-quality paired reads were merged with COPE v1.2.5, and unique nucleotide sequences were defined as clonotypes. MiTCR v1.1 was used to align the clonotypes against IMGT TRBV, TRBD and TRBJ reference segments. The analysis was restricted to V-J combinations with a frequency above 0.0001, which together covered 99% to 99.2% of the repertoires. The TCS score was defined as the ratio of F50 (clonal expansion) to E x V (chaos), calculated using BLOSUM62-based TCRdist between CDR3 peptides within each V-J. Welch's t-statistics and random forest reduced 500 to 550 V-J features to 13, which were used in a naive Bayes classifier (R e1071). The public sequencing data were trimmed at Q25 with fastp and processed into clonotypes with MiXCR by TCRdb, which kept only in-frame beta chains. One record per CDR3 amino acid sequence lists the most common genes and DNA. The V and J calls reflect TCRdb's pipeline rather than the authors' work. Present in this sample are around 620,000 distinct CDR3 sequences, 15% to 20% of which were seen just once. Clones ranked in the top ten supply about 3.8% of the sample.

This clonotype turned up a few times. Its antigen is still unknown. Base qualities were left out, and no much larger clone turns up one base away. There are 13 amino acids in the CDR3, from cysteine to phenylalanine inclusive. Only CDR3 DNA remains: 39 bases, in frame from the first base. Cut back by 3 bases and 4 bases, the V and J ends lie 9 bases apart. Looking up the germline V gene yields CDR1 ENHRY and CDR2 SYGVKD. This TCR was sampled from a woman between 25 and 40 years old with Graves' hyperthyroidism. The chain was built from TRBV10-3 and TRBJ1-2; no D segment can be confidently identified. Material for sequencing was blood. The CDR3 region reads CAISDGGSYGYTF. The nucleotide sequence is given as TGTGCCATCAGTGATGGAGGCAGCTATGGCTACACCTTC.